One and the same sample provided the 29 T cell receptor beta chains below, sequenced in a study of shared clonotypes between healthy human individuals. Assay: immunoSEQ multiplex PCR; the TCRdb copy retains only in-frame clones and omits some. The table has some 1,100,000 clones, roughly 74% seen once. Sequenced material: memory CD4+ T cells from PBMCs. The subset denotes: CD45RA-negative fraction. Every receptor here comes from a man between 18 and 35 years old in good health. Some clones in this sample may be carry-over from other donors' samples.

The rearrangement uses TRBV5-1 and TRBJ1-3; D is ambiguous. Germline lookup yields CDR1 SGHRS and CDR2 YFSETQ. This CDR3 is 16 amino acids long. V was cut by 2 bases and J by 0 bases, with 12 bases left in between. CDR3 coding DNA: TGCGCCAGCAGCTTCGGGCCGCCCGGCTCTGGAAACACCATATATTTT. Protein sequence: CASSFGPPGSGNTIYF.

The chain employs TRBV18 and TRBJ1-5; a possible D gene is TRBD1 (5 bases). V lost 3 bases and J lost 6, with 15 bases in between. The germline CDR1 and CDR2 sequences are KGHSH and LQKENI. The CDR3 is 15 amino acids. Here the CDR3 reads CASSPGGMGGQPQHF. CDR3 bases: TGTGCCAGCTCACCCGGGGGAATGGGTGGTCAGCCCCAGCATTTT.

The CDR3: CASRQGSSNYGYTF. The CDR3 nucleotides read TGTGCCAGTAGACAGGGCAGCTCTAACTATGGCTACACCTTC. V is TRBV19 and J is TRBJ1-2; D possibly corresponds to TRBD1 (6 bases). The CDR3 loop spans 14 amino acids. V was clipped by 6 bases and J by 0 bases, with 11 bases between them. The germline gives CDR1 LNHDA, CDR2 SQIVND (reference sequence). Looking up the rest from reference TRBV19 and TRBJ1-2 gives the full variable domain: DGGITQSPKYLFRKEGQNVTLSCEQNLNHDAMYWYRQDPGQGLRLIYYSQIVNDFQKGDIAEGYSVSREKKESFPLTVTSAQKNPTAFYLCASRQGSSNYGYTFGSGTRLTVV.

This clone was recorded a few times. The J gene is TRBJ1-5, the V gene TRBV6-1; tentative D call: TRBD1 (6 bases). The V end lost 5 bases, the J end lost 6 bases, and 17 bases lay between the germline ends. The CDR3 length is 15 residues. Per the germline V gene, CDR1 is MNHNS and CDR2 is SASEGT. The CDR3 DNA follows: TGTGCCAGCAGTTGGGGGGGGGCCCGGGGTCAGCCCCAGCATTTT. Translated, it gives CASSWGGARGQPQHF.

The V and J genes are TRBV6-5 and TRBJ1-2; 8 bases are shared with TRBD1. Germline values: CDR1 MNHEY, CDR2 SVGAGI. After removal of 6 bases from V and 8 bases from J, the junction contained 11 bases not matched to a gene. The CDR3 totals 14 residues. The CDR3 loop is CASRPDRARRGYTF. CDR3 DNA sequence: TGTGCCAGCAGGCCGGACAGGGCCCGGAGGGGCTACACCTTC.

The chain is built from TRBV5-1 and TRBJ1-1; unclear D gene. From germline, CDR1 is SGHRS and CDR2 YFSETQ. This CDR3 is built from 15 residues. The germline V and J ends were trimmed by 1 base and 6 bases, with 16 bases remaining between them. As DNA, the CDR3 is TGCGCCAGCAGCTTGCGGACGGGTTCAGGCGCTGAAGCTTTCTTT. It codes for CASSLRTGSGAEAFF.

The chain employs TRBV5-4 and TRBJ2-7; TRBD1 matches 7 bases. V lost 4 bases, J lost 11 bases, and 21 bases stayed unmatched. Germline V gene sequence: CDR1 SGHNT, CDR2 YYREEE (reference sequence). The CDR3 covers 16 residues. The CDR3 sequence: CASSHGAERGPRMEYF. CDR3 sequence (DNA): TGTGCCAGCAGCCACGGGGCGGAGAGGGGGCCAAGGATGGAGTACTTC.

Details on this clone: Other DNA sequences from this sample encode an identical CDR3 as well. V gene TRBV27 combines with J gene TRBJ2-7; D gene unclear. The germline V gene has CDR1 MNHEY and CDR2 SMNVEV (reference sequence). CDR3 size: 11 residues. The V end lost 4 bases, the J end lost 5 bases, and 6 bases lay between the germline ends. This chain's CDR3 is CASSYYDEQYF. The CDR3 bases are TGTGCCAGCAGTTACTATGACGAGCAGTACTTC.

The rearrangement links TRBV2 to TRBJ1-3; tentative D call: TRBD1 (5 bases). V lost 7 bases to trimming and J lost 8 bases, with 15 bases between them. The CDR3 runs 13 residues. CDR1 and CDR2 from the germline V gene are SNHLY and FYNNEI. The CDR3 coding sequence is TGTGCCAGCAAGGAGGCCCCAGGGTACACCATATATTTT. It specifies CASKEAPGYTIYF.

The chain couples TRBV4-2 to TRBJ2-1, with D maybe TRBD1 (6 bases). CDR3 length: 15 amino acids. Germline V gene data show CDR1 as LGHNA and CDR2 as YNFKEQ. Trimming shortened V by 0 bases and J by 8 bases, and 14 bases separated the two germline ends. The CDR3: CASSQEGATRDEQFF. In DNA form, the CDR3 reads TGTGCCAGCAGCCAAGAGGGGGCGACACGCGATGAGCAGTTCTTC.

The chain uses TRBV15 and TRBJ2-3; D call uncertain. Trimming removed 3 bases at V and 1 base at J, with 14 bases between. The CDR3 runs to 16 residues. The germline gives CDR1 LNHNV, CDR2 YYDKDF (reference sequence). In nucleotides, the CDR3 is TGTGCCACCAGCAGGGCCCCGTGGGTCCGCACAGATACGCAGTATTTT. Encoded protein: CATSRAPWVRTDTQYF.

The CDR3 nucleotides are TGTGCCAGTAGGCGGACGGCGGACCAGCCCCAGCATTTT. This codes for CASRRTADQPQHF. The chain employs TRBV19 and TRBJ1-5; D not resolved. Germline V gene lookup returns CDR1 LNHDA and CDR2 SQIVND (reference sequence). V was clipped by 6 bases and J by 7 bases, with 13 bases between them. The CDR3 extends over 13 amino acids. The complete variable domain, with remaining parts taken from reference TRBV19 and TRBJ1-5, reads DGGITQSPKYLFRKEGQNVTLSCEQNLNHDAMYWYRQDPGQGLRLIYYSQIVNDFQKGDIAEGYSVSREKKESFPLTVTSAQKNPTAFYLCASRRTADQPQHFGDGTRLSIL.

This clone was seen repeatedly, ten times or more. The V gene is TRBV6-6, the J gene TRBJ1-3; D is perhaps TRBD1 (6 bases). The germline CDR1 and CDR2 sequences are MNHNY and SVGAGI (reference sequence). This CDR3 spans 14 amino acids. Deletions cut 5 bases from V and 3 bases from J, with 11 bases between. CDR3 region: CASSTRGDGNTIYF. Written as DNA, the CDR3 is TGTGCCAGCAGTACCAGGGGAGATGGAAACACCATATATTTT.

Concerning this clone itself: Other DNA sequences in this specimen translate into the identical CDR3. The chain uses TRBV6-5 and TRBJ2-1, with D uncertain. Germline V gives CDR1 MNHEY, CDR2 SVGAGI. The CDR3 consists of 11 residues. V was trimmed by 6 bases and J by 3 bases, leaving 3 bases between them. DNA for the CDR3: TGTGCCAGCAGGCTCTACAATGAGCAGTTCTTC. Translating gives CASRLYNEQFF.

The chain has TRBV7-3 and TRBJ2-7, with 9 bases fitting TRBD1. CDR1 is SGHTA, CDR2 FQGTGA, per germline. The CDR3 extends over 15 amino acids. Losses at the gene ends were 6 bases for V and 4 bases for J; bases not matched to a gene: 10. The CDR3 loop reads CASSNDRGAIYEQYF. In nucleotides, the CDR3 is TGTGCCAGCAGTAACGACAGGGGGGCAATTTACGAGCAGTACTTC.

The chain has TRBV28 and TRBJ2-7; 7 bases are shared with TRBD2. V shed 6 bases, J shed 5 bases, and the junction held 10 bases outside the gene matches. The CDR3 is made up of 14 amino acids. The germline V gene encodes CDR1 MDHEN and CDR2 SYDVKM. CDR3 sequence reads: CASRVTSSPHEQYF. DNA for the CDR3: TGTGCCAGCAGGGTGACTAGCTCACCACACGAGCAGTACTTC.

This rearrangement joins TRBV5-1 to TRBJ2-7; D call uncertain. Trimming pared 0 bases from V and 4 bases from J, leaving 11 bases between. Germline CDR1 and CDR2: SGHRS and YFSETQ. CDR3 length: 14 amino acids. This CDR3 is CASSLDQLGYEQYF. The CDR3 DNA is TGCGCCAGCAGCTTGGATCAGTTGGGGTACGAGCAGTACTTC. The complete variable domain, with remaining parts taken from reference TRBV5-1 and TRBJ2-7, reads KAGVTQTPRYLIKTRGQQVTLSCSPISGHRSVSWYQQTPGQGLQFLFEYFSETQRNKGNFPGRFSGRQFSNSRSEMNVSTLELGDSALYLCASSLDQLGYEQYFGPGTRLTVT.

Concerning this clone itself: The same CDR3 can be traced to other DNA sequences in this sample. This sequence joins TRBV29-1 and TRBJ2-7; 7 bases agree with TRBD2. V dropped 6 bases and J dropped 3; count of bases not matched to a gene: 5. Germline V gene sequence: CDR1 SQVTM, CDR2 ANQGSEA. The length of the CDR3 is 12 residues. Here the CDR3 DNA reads TGCAGCGTGGGGGAGGGTGGCTACGAGCAGTACTTC. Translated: CSVGEGGYEQYF.

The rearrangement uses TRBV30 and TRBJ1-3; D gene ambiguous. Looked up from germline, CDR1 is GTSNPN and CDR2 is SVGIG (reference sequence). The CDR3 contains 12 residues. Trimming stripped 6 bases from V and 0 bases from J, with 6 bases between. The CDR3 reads CACTRSGNTIYF. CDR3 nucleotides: TGTGCCTGCACACGCTCTGGAAACACCATATATTTT.

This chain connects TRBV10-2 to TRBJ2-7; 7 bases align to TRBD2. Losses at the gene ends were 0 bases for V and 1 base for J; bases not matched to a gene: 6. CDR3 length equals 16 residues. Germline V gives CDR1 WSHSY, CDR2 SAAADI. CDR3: CASSESPSGTSYEQYF. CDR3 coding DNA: TGCGCCAGCAGTGAGTCTCCCAGCGGGACTTCCTACGAGCAGTACTTC.

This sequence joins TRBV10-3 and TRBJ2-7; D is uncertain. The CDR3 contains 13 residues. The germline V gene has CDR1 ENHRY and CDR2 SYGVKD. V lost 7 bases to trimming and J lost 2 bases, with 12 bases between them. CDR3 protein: CAITESLTYEQYF. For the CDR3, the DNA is TGTGCCATCACAGAGAGCCTTACCTACGAGCAGTACTTC.

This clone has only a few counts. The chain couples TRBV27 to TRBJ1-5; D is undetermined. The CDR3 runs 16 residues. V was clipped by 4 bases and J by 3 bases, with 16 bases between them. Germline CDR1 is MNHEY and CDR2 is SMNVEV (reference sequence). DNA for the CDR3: TGTGCCAGCAGTTCCTTGGACCGAGCCAACAATCAGCCCCAGCATTTT. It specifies CASSSLDRANNQPQHF.

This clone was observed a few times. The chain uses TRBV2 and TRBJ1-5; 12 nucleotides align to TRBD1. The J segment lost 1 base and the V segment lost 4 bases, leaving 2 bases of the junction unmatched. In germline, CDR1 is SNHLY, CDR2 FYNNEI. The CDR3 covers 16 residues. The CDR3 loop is CASSGGQGASNQPQHF. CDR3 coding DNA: TGTGCCAGCAGTGGGGGACAGGGGGCGAGCAATCAGCCCCAGCATTTT.

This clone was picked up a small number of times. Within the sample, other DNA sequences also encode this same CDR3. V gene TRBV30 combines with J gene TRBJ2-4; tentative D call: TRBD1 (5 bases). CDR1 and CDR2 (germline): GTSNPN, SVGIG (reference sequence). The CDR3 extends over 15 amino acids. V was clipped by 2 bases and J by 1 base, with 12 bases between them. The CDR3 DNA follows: TGTGCCTGGAGTAGGGGCTCGTCCGCCAAAAACATTCAGTACTTC. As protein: CAWSRGSSAKNIQYF.

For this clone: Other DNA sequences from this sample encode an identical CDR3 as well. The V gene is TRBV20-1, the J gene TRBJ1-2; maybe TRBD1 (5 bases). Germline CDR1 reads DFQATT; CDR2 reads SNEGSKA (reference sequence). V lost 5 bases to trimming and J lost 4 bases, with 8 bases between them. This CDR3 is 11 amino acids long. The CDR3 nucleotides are TGCAGTGCTTCAGGGTCCTATGGCTACACCTTC. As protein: CSASGSYGYTF.

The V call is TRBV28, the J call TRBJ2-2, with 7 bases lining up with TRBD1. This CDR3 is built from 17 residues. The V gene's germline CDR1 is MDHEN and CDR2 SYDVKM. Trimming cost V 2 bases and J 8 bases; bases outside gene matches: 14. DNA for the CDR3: TGTGCCAGCAGTTTAACATCCGGGACAGACCGGTATGGGGAGCTGTTTTTT. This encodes CASSLTSGTDRYGELFF.

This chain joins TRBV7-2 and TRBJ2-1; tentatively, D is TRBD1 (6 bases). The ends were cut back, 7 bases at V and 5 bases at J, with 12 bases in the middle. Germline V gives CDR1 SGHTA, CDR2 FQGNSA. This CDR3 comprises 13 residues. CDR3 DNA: TGTGCCAGCACCTACGGGACAAACAATGAGCAGTTCTTC. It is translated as CASTYGTNNEQFF.

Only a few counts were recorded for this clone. CDR3 in amino acids: CASSLTGGGQPQHF. The CDR3 region has the DNA TGTGCCAGCAGCTTGACAGGGGGCGGGCAGCCCCAGCATTTT. This chain connects TRBV7-9 to TRBJ1-5, with 10 nucleotides matching TRBD1. The V and J ends lost 3 bases and 7 bases, in that order; junction bases with no gene match: 3. Germline V gene sequence: CDR1 SEHNR, CDR2 FQNEAQ (reference sequence). The CDR3 sequence is 14 residues long.

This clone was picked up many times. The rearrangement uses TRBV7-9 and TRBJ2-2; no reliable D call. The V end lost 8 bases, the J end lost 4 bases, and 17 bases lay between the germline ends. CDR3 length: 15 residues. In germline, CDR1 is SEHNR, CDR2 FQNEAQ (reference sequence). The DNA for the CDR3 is TGTGCCAGCGGCTCAATCGGTTGGGGCACCGGGGAGCTGTTTTTT. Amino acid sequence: CASGSIGWGTGELFF.